Detailed here is one TCR beta chain. Antigen unknown. The record originates from a study of shared clonotypes between healthy human individuals. TCRdb keeps only in-frame clones here, not all; method: immunoSEQ multiplex PCR. The repertoire has hundreds of thousands of clones, approximately 79% of them found once; the top ten carry 10%. General study points: Several donors held about 4.6% of naive CD4 clonotypes in common. Clonotype sharing among donors, it was expected, would be affected by sequencing depth.

Trimming shortened V by 0 bases and J by 0 bases, and 6 bases separated the two germline ends. In germline, CDR1 is SGHRS, CDR2 YFSETQ. The CDR3 loop spans 15 amino acids. The chain uses TRBV5-1 and TRBJ2-2; D is unresolved. The specimen sequenced was memory CD4+ T cells sorted from blood. Subset reported: CD45RA-negative fraction. This receptor was obtained from a young man in good health. CDR3 sequence (DNA): TGCGCCAGCAGCTTGGTACAGACGAACACCGGGGAGCTGTTTTTT. Translation gives CASSLVQTNTGELFF. The full variable domain, in which reference TRBV5-1 and TRBJ2-2 provide the parts outside the CDR3, is KAGVTQTPRYLIKTRGQQVTLSCSPISGHRSVSWYQQTPGQGLQFLFEYFSETQRNKGNFPGRFSGRQFSNSRSEMNVSTLELGDSALYLCASSLVQTNTGELFFGEGSRLTVL.